This passage covers 26 T cell receptor beta chains from one sample sequenced in a study of human T cells and chemical hapten exposure. TCRdb redid the calling of the RACE reads with MiXCR, one entry per CDR3 protein. This sample has about 40,000 distinct CDR3 sequences, with over 9.5% found just once. Time point here: pre-sensitization, week 0. Treatment here: therapeutic diphenylcyclopropenone sensitization with weekly scalp DPC. The specimen was whole blood, collected in connection with sensitization to the hapten diphenylcyclopropenone (DPC). The receptors were gathered from a man younger than 40 with alopecia areata. Some clones in this sample may be carry-over from other donors' samples.

The chain uses TRBV7-2 and TRBJ1-3; D ambiguous. Looked up from germline, CDR1 is SGHTA and CDR2 is FQGNSA. V was shortened by 1 base and J by 8 bases, with 3 bases between the two germline ends. The CDR3 spans 11 residues. CDR3 bases: TGTGCCAGCAGCTTAGGTTACACCATATATTTT. It specifies CASSLGYTIYF.

This clonotype was found a few times. The J gene is TRBJ2-5, the V gene TRBV7-3; D is possibly TRBD1 (5 bases). V lost 7 bases, J lost 4 bases, and 13 bases lay in between. Germline V gene lookup returns CDR1 SGHTA and CDR2 FQGTGA. The CDR3 is 13 amino acids. The CDR3 loop reads CASTLGRGETQYF. In DNA form, the CDR3 reads TGTGCCAGCACCCTAGGAAGGGGAGAGACCCAGTACTTC.

The chain is built from TRBV3-1 and TRBJ2-5; D is possibly TRBD2 (6 bases). Deletions cut 1 base from V and 9 bases from J, with 15 bases between. CDR1 and CDR2 (germline): LGHDT, YNNKEL (reference sequence). This CDR3 region has 14 residues. In DNA form, the CDR3 reads TGTGCCAGCAGCCAAGGAGGTGCGGGGCAGGCCCAGTACTTC. Its protein is CASSQGGAGQAQYF.

Many counts were recorded for this clonotype. The rearrangement joins TRBV5-4 to TRBJ2-7, with TRBD1 matching over 7 bases. Germline CDR1 reads SGHNT; CDR2 reads YYREEE (reference sequence). The ends lost 4 bases at V and 2 bases at J; junction bases unmatched: 6. This CDR3 comprises 14 residues. CDR3 sequence: CASSHRDRPYEQYF. The DNA of the CDR3 is TGTGCCAGCAGCCACCGGGACAGACCCTACGAGCAGTACTTC.

This clonotype has a count of ten or more. The rearrangement joins TRBV29-1 to TRBJ1-4; TRBD1 might be the D (5 bases). V dropped 6 bases and J dropped 6 bases, with 20 bases sitting between them. The CDR3 runs 15 residues. The germline V gene has CDR1 SQVTM and CDR2 ANQGSEA. The CDR3 reads CSVRLSGGVDEKLFF. The CDR3 nucleotides read TGCAGCGTCAGGCTGTCAGGAGGGGTTGATGAAAAACTGTTTTTT.

This clonotype was detected many times. The V and J genes are TRBV6-6 and TRBJ2-3; 14 positions match TRBD2. V trimming: 6 bases; J trimming: 5 bases; junction bases outside the gene matches: 4. The CDR3 has 15 residues. The germline gives CDR1 MNHNY, CDR2 SVGAGI (reference sequence). CDR3 nucleotide sequence: TGTGCCAGCAGCGGACTAGCGGGAGGCAGAGATACGCAGTATTTT. Translating gives CASSGLAGGRDTQYF.

The sample holds many counts of this clonotype. The rearrangement joins TRBV27 to TRBJ2-3; D remains ambiguous. Trimming pared 7 bases from V and 0 bases from J, leaving 8 bases between. The CDR3 extends over 13 amino acids. CDR1 is MNHEY and CDR2 is SMNVEV in the germline V gene (reference sequence). The CDR3 nucleotides read TGTGCCAGCACCCCTCCTAGCACAGATACGCAGTATTTT. It is translated as CASTPPSTDTQYF.

This clonotype appeared a few times. The chain couples TRBV4-2 to TRBJ2-3, with D unclear. Germline V gene data show CDR1 as LGHNA and CDR2 as YNFKEQ. V was shortened by 1 base and J by 0 bases, with 5 bases between the two germline ends. The CDR3 covers 14 residues. CDR3 in DNA: TGTGCCAGCAGCCAAGCGGACAGCACAGATACGCAGTATTTT. Amino acid sequence: CASSQADSTDTQYF.

This clonotype was detected many times. The chain couples TRBV14 to TRBJ2-2, with D perhaps matching TRBD1 or TRBD2 (5 bases each). The germline V and J ends were trimmed by 1 base and 6 bases, with 9 bases remaining between them. The CDR3 has 14 amino acids. Germline values: CDR1 SGHDN, CDR2 FVKESK. The CDR3 DNA reads TGTGCCAGCAGCCAAGTAGTGGGGGCCGGGGAGCTGTTTTTT. It specifies CASSQVVGAGELFF.

This clonotype was counted at least ten times. This chain connects TRBV7-6 to TRBJ2-1, with D possibly matching TRBD2 (6 bases). The CDR3 spans 15 residues. V lost 6 bases and J lost 5, with 17 bases in between. CDR1 and CDR2 (germline): SGHVS, FNYEAQ. DNA for the CDR3: TGTGCCAGCAGGCTCCAAGGGGTAGCGGACAATGAGCAGTTCTTC. Translation: CASRLQGVADNEQFF.

This clonotype was counted at least ten times. The chain carries TRBV12-3 or TRBV12-4 and TRBJ2-1; D not certain. The V end was cut by 3 bases, the J end by 9 bases, with 9 bases between. The CDR3 is made up of 12 amino acids. The CDR3, as DNA: TGTGCCAGCAGTTTTATGTCGGCTGAGCAGTTCTTC. It is translated as CASSFMSAEQFF.

This clonotype was counted only a few times. The chain couples TRBV6-1 to TRBJ1-4; D gene ambiguous. Trimming removed 7 bases at V and 0 bases at J, with 12 bases between. CDR3 length: 15 residues. Per the germline V gene, CDR1 is MNHNS and CDR2 is SASEGT. The CDR3 region is CASTNERATNEKLFF. The CDR3 nucleotides are TGTGCCAGCACTAACGAAAGGGCAACTAATGAAAAACTGTTTTTT.

This clonotype has just a few counts. This rearrangement joins TRBV3-1 to TRBJ2-7; D remains unclear. The CDR3 spans 14 residues. CDR1 LGHDT and CDR2 YNNKEL come from the germline V gene (reference sequence). V gave up 0 bases and J gave up 0 bases, with 6 bases separating them. The CDR3 DNA sequence: TGTGCCAGCAGCCAAGATTCTAGCTCCTACGAGCAGTACTTC. It is translated as CASSQDSSSYEQYF.

This chain joins TRBV25-1 and TRBJ2-7, with D maybe TRBD1 (6 bases). This CDR3 comprises 17 residues. The germline V and J ends were trimmed by 1 base and 1 base, with 17 bases remaining between them. Germline CDR1 MGHDK, CDR2 SYGVNS. The CDR3 nucleotides are TGTGCCAGCAGTGAATCGGGAAAAGACAGGTTTTCCTACGAGCAGTACGTC. It translates to CASSESGKDRFSYEQYV.

The sample holds a few counts of this clonotype. The rearrangement joins TRBV12-3 or TRBV12-4 to TRBJ2-3; 8 bases are a match to TRBD1. CDR3 length: 16 residues. Germline trimming cut 7 bases from V and 1 base from J; bases unmatched to any gene: 10. The CDR3 loop is CASTPSGTGGTDTQYF. The CDR3 nucleotides read TGTGCCAGCACCCCCTCTGGGACAGGAGGCACAGATACGCAGTATTTT.

This clonotype has just a few counts. V usage is TRBV11-1 and J usage is TRBJ2-5; 8 nucleotides align to TRBD1. Germline V gene lookup returns CDR1 SGHAT and CDR2 FQDESV (reference sequence). The CDR3 consists of 15 residues. V trimming: 5 bases; J trimming: 7 bases; junction bases outside the gene matches: 12. This CDR3 is CASSLEDRDRGTQYF. CDR3 nucleotide sequence: TGTGCCAGCAGCCTCGAGGACAGGGACAGAGGGACCCAGTACTTC.

This clonotype was seen at least ten times. The V call is TRBV7-8, the J call TRBJ2-3; the match to TRBD2 covers 9 bases. This CDR3 comprises 14 residues. CDR1 and CDR2 from the germline V gene are SGHVS and FQNEAQ. V lost 1 base and J lost 6; bases outside the gene matches: 2. For the CDR3, the DNA is TGTGCCAGCAGCTTAGGCGGGGGGGCCGATACGCAGTATTTT. Amino acids: CASSLGGGADTQYF.

For this clonotype: Given a much more abundant clone one base away, this may be a read error. The chain employs TRBV18 and TRBJ2-3; 10 bases are a match to TRBD1. Germline values: CDR1 KGHSH, CDR2 LQKENI. The CDR3 is made up of 15 amino acids. This CDR3 reads CANSRGQGEQDTQYF. The CDR3 DNA reads as TGTGCCAACTCACGCGGACAGGGGGAACAAGATACGCAGTATTTT.

Many counts were recorded for this clonotype. The chain recombines TRBV6-1 with TRBJ1-1, with 9 nucleotides matching TRBD1. The CDR3 consists of 15 residues. Per the germline V gene, CDR1 is MNHNS and CDR2 is SASEGT. The ends lost 5 bases at V and 6 bases at J; junction bases unmatched: 10. CDR3 DNA sequence: TGTGCCAGCAGTCCGGTCGGACAGGGGAGTGCTGAAGCTTTCTTT. It codes for CASSPVGQGSAEAFF.

This clonotype has just a few counts. V gene TRBV20-1 combines with J gene TRBJ2-7, with 8 nucleotides matching TRBD1. This CDR3 spans 13 amino acids. CDR1 is DFQATT, CDR2 SNEGSKA, per germline (reference sequence). V was clipped by 4 bases and J by 0 bases; unmatched bases: 2. CDR3 in amino acids: CSATGGPSYEQYF. DNA for the CDR3: TGCAGTGCTACAGGGGGCCCCTCCTACGAGCAGTACTTC.

There are a few counts of this clonotype. The chain combines TRBV20-1 with TRBJ2-5; 8 positions agree with TRBD2. This CDR3 is 13 amino acids long. The trim removed 4 bases at V and 6 bases at J, leaving 7 bases unmatched. The germline gives CDR1 DFQATT, CDR2 SNEGSKA (reference sequence). The CDR3 is CSATKRELKTQYF. The CDR3 DNA is TGCAGTGCTACCAAGCGGGAGTTGAAGACCCAGTACTTC.

Only a few counts were recorded for this clonotype. The gene calls are TRBV28 and TRBJ2-4, with D uncertain. Germline CDR1 is MDHEN and CDR2 is SYDVKM. Trimming left V 4 bases short and J 0 bases short, with 7 bases between. CDR3 size: 14 residues. CDR3 protein: CASSSPIAKNIQYF. DNA of the CDR3: TGTGCCAGCAGTTCACCGATAGCCAAAAACATTCAGTACTTC.

This clonotype was seen at least ten times. The chain carries TRBV12-3 or TRBV12-4 and TRBJ1-2; D call uncertain. V was trimmed by 10 bases and J by 5 bases, leaving 23 bases between them. The CDR3 extends over 15 amino acids. The CDR3 region has the DNA TGTGCCATCCCAAAACCGGCCGCGATTGGGTATGGCTACACCTTC. This gives the protein CAIPKPAAIGYGYTF.

This clonotype was recorded at least ten times. This chain links TRBV7-3 with TRBJ2-2; 9 bases align to TRBD1. The CDR3 spans 16 residues. V was clipped by 1 base and J by 3 bases; unmatched bases: 3. CDR1 SGHTA and CDR2 FQGTGA come from the germline V gene. The CDR3 bases are TGTGCCAGCAGCTTAATACAGGGGGCTTACACCGGGGAGCTGTTTTTT. It encodes CASSLIQGAYTGELFF. The full variable domain, in which reference TRBV7-3 and TRBJ2-2 provide the parts outside the CDR3, is GAGVSQTPSNKVTEKGKYVELRCDPISGHTALYWYRQSLGQGPEFLIYFQGTGAADDSGLPNDRFFAVRPEGSVSTLKIQRTERGDSAVYLCASSLIQGAYTGELFFGEGSRLTVL.

This clonotype has at least ten counts. This chain joins TRBV6-2 or TRBV6-3 and TRBJ1-6; the D gene is possibly TRBD1 (6 bases). V was clipped by 4 bases and J by 3 bases, with 10 bases between them. The CDR3 has 15 residues. Germline V lookup: CDR1 MNHEY, CDR2 SVGEGT. Here the CDR3 reads CASSSTGIYNSPLHF. The DNA for the CDR3 is TGTGCCAGCAGTTCCACAGGGATCTATAATTCACCCCTCCACTTT.

This clonotype appeared many times. The chain couples TRBV7-9 to TRBJ2-2, with D tentatively TRBD1 (6 bases). V was clipped by 4 bases and J by 7 bases, with 13 bases between them. The CDR3 has 14 amino acids. Germline loops: CDR1 SEHNR, CDR2 FQNEAQ (reference sequence). Here the CDR3 reads CASSYRQVGGELFF. CDR3 DNA sequence: TGTGCCAGCAGCTATCGACAGGTCGGCGGGGAGCTGTTTTTT.